This T cell receptor beta chain was sequenced in a study of PD-L1 blockade in urothelial cancer (dated by TCRdb to 2016 to 2017). About the investigation overall: All patients started therapy in about 2014 and received atezolizumab 1,200 mg intravenously every 3 weeks. About nine tenths of the roughly 29 patients were identified as males with urothelial cancer of bladder origin, and a prior smoking history was reported by 18 of 29 patients. An ECOG performance status of 0 or 1 was recorded for the patients, and 0 to 3 prior chemotherapy regimens had been received by the patients. Blood samples were analyzed at 3 weeks after treatment start (second dose) and at 6 weeks after treatment start. Blood samples gave a median of approximately 150,000 T cells and 88,000 or so unique TCRs, with a median clonality of approximately 0.08. Somatic, immune and clinical correlates of response to PD-L1 blockade with atezolizumab in urothelial cancer were the focus of an exploratory multi-omic analysis. TCR sequencing covered pretreatment tumor samples and matched, serially collected peripheral blood taken before and after atezolizumab treatment. Durable clinical benefit was defined as a progression-free survival longer than 6 months, and TCR features were additionally tested against progression-free survival and overall survival. In the same patients, whole exome sequencing and RNA sequencing of pretreatment tumors were performed in addition to TCR sequencing. Durable clinical benefit was achieved by nine patients but not by the remaining 20. Some 30 patients had pretreatment blood TCR-seq, approximately 24 had at least one posttreatment blood collection, and approximately 24 had tumor TCR-seq. General study outcomes and caveats: A pretreatment peripheral blood TCR clonality below the median was linked to improved progression-free and overall survival. Among patients with durable benefit, tumor-associated TCR clones showed greater expansion in peripheral blood 3 weeks after treatment started (n of about 21, p = 0.022). Small sample size (n of about 30) and many exploratory analyses mean the results are intended to be hypothesis-generating.

The intended sense of this specimen's time point label: pretreatment peripheral blood. The cohort comprised 25 to 30 patients with locally advanced or metastatic urothelial carcinoma treated at Memorial Sloan Kettering on a trial protocol. Peripheral blood mononuclear cells were collected from each patient pretreatment and during treatment, giving between 1 and 8 total time points per patient. The Qiagen DNeasy Blood extraction kit was used to purify genomic DNA from total PBMCs and tumor samples. PBMCs were collected pretreatment and during treatment, and were isolated and stored as previously described. Synthetic TCR analog templates were spiked into each PCR so that absolute template abundance could be estimated from read counts. Using the immunoSEQ assay, TCRbeta CDR3 regions were amplified from genomic DNA with bias-controlled V and J gene primers. Rearranged TCRbeta segments were sequenced at approximately 20X coverage. Per the source publication's procedure: Sequencing errors were corrected by clustering, and CDR3s were annotated against IMGT so that V, D and J genes could be assigned. Out-of-frame and stop-codon sequences were excluded, and only productive TCRbeta rearrangements were used in downstream analyses. To compute clonality, Shannon entropy was normalized by the log of the number of unique productive sequences and then subtracted from one. Fisher's exact test with Benjamini-Hochberg correction, using a cutoff of adjusted p below 0.01, was how clones that differed between time points or between blood and tumor were identified. This immuneACCESS table, as held by TCRdb, lists in-frame sequences with V and J called but not all clones. Of the missing ones, under half trace to an unresolved V gene in checked studies; the others have no known cause. That table furnishes V, J and clone size, whereas the DNA furnished D and trimming. The sample profile shows about 33,000 clones; roughly 84% of them were found once. The top ten clonotypes cover more than 15% of the sample.

Turning to this clone: The specificity of this receptor is unknown. Within one base of it there is no much larger clone, and no base qualities were kept.

Measured from the cysteine to the phenylalanine, the CDR3 is 13 residues long. Only the CDR3 part of the read is kept: 39 bases, read in frame from the first base. CDR1 and CDR2, per the germline V gene, are SGHRS and YFSETQ. V is shortened by 4 bases, J by 2 bases, and the region joining them spans 10 bases. The chain joins TRBV5-1 to TRBJ2-7, with no confident D gene call. The sequence derives from a man aged 55 to 70 with urothelial cancer. This sample comprised PBMCs, obtained around atezolizumab (anti-PD-L1) treatment. The DNA sequence follows: TGCGCCAGCAGCCTACCACAGCCCTACGAGCAGTACTTC. The encoded protein is CASSLPQPYEQYF.